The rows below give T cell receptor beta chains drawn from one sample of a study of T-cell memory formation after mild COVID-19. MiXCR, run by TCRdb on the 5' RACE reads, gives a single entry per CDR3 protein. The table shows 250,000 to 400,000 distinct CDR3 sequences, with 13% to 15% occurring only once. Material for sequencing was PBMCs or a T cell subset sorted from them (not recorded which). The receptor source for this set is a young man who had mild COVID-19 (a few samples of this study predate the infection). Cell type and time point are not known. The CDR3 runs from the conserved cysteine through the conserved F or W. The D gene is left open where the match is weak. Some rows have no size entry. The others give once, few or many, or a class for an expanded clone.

TGTGCCAGCAGTGAAAAAGGGACAGGGGGGAATTCACCCCTCCACTTT,CASSEKGTGGNSPLHF,TRBD1,TRBV6-1,NA,TRBJ1-6
TGTGCCAGCAGCGTGGACATTGACACTGAAGCTTTCTTT,CASSVDIDTEAFF,NA,TRBV5-6,few,TRBJ1-1
TGTGCCAGCAGCTTGACAGGGGACGGCACTGGGGCCAACGTCCTGACTTTC,CASSLTGDGTGANVLTF,TRBD1,TRBV7-2,NA,TRBJ2-6
TGTGCCAGCAGCTCCCCCGTGGGGACCGGGACAGATAACTATGGCTACACCTTC,CASSSPVGTGTDNYGYTF,TRBD1,TRBV7-9,many,TRBJ1-2
TGTGCCAGTAGTTGGCAGCTTAACTATGGCTACACCTTC,CASSWQLNYGYTF,NA,TRBV19,NA,TRBJ1-2
TGCGCCAGCAGCCAAGATTTGCGGGGCCAAGAGACCCAGTACTTC,CASSQDLRGQETQYF,NA,TRBV4-3,many,TRBJ2-5
TGTGCCAGCAGCCAAGAGACAGGGGGCACATACGAGCAGTACTTC,CASSQETGGTYEQYF,TRBD1,TRBV4-2,NA,TRBJ2-7
TGTGCCACCCAGGGGGGGACAGGGGCATCTGGCACTGAAGCTTTCTTT,CATQGGTGASGTEAFF,TRBD1,TRBV6-1,NA,TRBJ1-1
TGTGCCAGCAACGCCTGGGGGAACACTGAAGCTTTCTTT,CASNAWGNTEAFF,NA,TRBV9,NA,TRBJ1-1
TGTGCCAATCTCACAGCGGGGCTCAATTCACCCCTCCACTTT,CANLTAGLNSPLHF,NA,TRBV6-5,many,TRBJ1-6
TGCAGTGCTAGACATGGGACAGGGGCGTATGAAGGTCAGCCCCAGCATTTT,CSARHGTGAYEGQPQHF,TRBD1,TRBV20-1,NA,TRBJ1-5
TGTGCCAGCAGCGTAGCGAAGCGGGGGAGCTCCTACAATGAGCAGTTCTTC,CASSVAKRGSSYNEQFF,TRBD2,TRBV9,many,TRBJ2-1
TGTGCCAGCAGCTTACCCGCGCGGGGCAGGGGCAACGTGGATAACTCCTACAATGAGCAGTTCTTC,CASSLPARGRGNVDNSYNEQFF,NA,TRBV7-3,NA,TRBJ2-1
TGCAGTGCCATCCCGAGTGGGACCGAGCAGTACTTC,CSAIPSGTEQYF,NA,TRBV20-1,few,TRBJ2-7
TGTGCCAGCAGTTTATTCGCATTGGCAGATACGCAGTATTTT,CASSLFALADTQYF,NA,TRBV27,few,TRBJ2-3
TGTGCCAGCAGCCAACGGACAGGAGCCGAGCAGTACTTC,CASSQRTGAEQYF,TRBD1,TRBV4-2,few,TRBJ2-7
TGCGCCAGCAGCTTGGCCGAGGTCGGTGGGTCGGCGGTGGCTTTCTTT,CASSLAEVGGSAVAFF,NA,TRBV5-1,NA,TRBJ1-1
TGTGCCAGCAGGAGATATAGTCATAGCAATCAGCCCCAGCATTTT,CASRRYSHSNQPQHF,NA,TRBV6-5,few,TRBJ1-5
TGCGCCAGCAGCCCGGGGACTGCAGAGACCCAGTACTTC,CASSPGTAETQYF,NA,TRBV5-1,NA,TRBJ2-5
TGCGCCAGCAGTGAACTGGTTCGGCGGGGGGGCACAGATACGCAGTATTTT,CASSELVRRGGTDTQYF,TRBD2,TRBV10-2,many,TRBJ2-3
TGCGCCAGCAGCCAACGGGCAGGGTCTGTTGGAGAGCAGTACTTC,CASSQRAGSVGEQYF,NA,TRBV4-1,NA,TRBJ2-7
TGTGCCACCAGTGATTTACAGTTGTCGCAGTATTTT,CATSDLQLSQYF,NA,TRBV24-1,few,TRBJ2-3
TGCAGTGCTAGAGACCAGAGCGGGCCCCTAGGCACAGATACGCAGTATTTT,CSARDQSGPLGTDTQYF,NA,TRBV20-1,few,TRBJ2-3
TGTGCCAGCAACATAGCGGGGGGGCACTACAATGAGCAGTTCTTC,CASNIAGGHYNEQFF,TRBD2,TRBV12-3/TRBV12-4,many,TRBJ2-1
TGTGCCAGCAGCTTAATCGGTGGGATTGGCTTGTCTGAAGCTTTCTTT,CASSLIGGIGLSEAFF,NA,TRBV7-3,NA,TRBJ1-1
TGTGCCAGCAGCGTAGCGGGATACAATGAGCAGTTCTTC,CASSVAGYNEQFF,NA,TRBV9,NA,TRBJ2-1
TGTGCCACCAGCTCCACAGCCAAAGGAAACAATGAGCAGTTCTTC,CATSSTAKGNNEQFF,NA,TRBV24-1,few,TRBJ2-1
TGTGCCAGTAGTATCCCAGGACAGGGATATACAGATACGCAGTATTTT,CASSIPGQGYTDTQYF,TRBD1,TRBV19,once,TRBJ2-3
TGTGCCAGCAGCCAAATAGGACGGGATAATGAAAAACTGTTTTTT,CASSQIGRDNEKLFF,NA,TRBV7-9,few,TRBJ1-4
TGTGCCAGCAGCTTACTAGCGGGGGGGTCGGAGACCCAGTACTTC,CASSLLAGGSETQYF,TRBD2,TRBV7-2,NA,TRBJ2-5
TGCAGTGCTAGAGGGGGGAGTAGGAACACTGAAGCTTTCTTT,CSARGGSRNTEAFF,NA,TRBV20-1,NA,TRBJ1-1
TGTGCCAGCAGCCCAAGGACTAGCGGTGCCAATGAGCAGTTCTTC,CASSPRTSGANEQFF,TRBD2,TRBV6-2/TRBV6-3,NA,TRBJ2-1
TGCGCCAGCAGCTTGGTGCCGGGGGCGGGTGAGCAGTTCTTC,CASSLVPGAGEQFF,NA,TRBV5-1,few,TRBJ2-1
TGTGCCAGCAGCCAAGGGCGGGAAAGTTACTATGGCTACACCTTC,CASSQGRESYYGYTF,NA,TRBV4-2,NA,TRBJ1-2
TGCAGTGCTAGAGGACAGAGCAATCAGCCCCAGCATTTT,CSARGQSNQPQHF,NA,TRBV20-1,NA,TRBJ1-5
TGTGCCAGCAGCGCGTTCATCGGGAGTGGGGAAAAACTGTTTTTT,CASSAFIGSGEKLFF,NA,TRBV7-9,NA,TRBJ1-4
TGTGCCAGCTCACCACAAAACTCCTACGAGCAGTACTTC,CASSPQNSYEQYF,NA,TRBV18,NA,TRBJ2-7
TGCAGTGCGTCCGGGACTAGCGGGTCACAAGAGACCCAGTACTTC,CSASGTSGSQETQYF,TRBD2,TRBV20-1,few,TRBJ2-5
TGTGCCAGCAGCTATTTGGGCACCGGGGAGCTGTTTTTT,CASSYLGTGELFF,NA,TRBV7-6,NA,TRBJ2-2
TGCAGTGCTAGTTGCCCAGATGCCCAACTATCAAATCAGCCCCAGCATTTT,CSASCPDAQLSNQPQHF,NA,TRBV20-1,NA,TRBJ1-5
TGTGCCAGCAGTGAATACAATTCACCCCTCCACTTT,CASSEYNSPLHF,NA,TRBV25-1,NA,TRBJ1-6
TGTGCCAGCAGTTTAGCGCTGGGACAGGGTTATCCCGGGGAGCTGTTTTTT,CASSLALGQGYPGELFF,TRBD1,TRBV12-3/TRBV12-4,NA,TRBJ2-2
TGTGCCAGCAGCTTAGGCAGGACTGGTGGCGTCGATGGCTACACCTTC,CASSLGRTGGVDGYTF,NA,TRBV7-9,few,TRBJ1-2
TGTGCCAGCAGCTTCGACTGGTCAGATCAGCCCCAGCATTTT,CASSFDWSDQPQHF,NA,TRBV7-8,NA,TRBJ1-5